Below, 19 T cell receptor beta chains from the same sample are listed, as sequenced in a study of blood T cell repertoires in COVID-19. Some clones are missing from TCRdb's copy, which holds only in-frame ones; the method was immunoSEQ multiplex PCR. The sample records under 300,000 clones, 65% to 90% being singletons. Sequenced material: peripheral blood. These receptor sequences come from a man aged 35-49 years who had recovered from COVID-19.

The chain uses TRBV9 and TRBJ2-3, with TRBD1 matching over 7 bases. Germline V gives CDR1 SGDLS, CDR2 YYNGEE. The CDR3 is 15 residues long. The V segment lost 3 bases and the J segment 3 bases; nucleotides outside the gene matches: 7. CDR3 protein: CASSATGTATDTQYF. DNA of the CDR3: TGTGCCAGCAGCGCGACCGGGACAGCAACAGATACGCAGTATTTT. The full variable domain, in which reference TRBV9 and TRBJ2-3 provide the parts outside the CDR3, is DSGVTQTPKHLITATGQRVTLRCSPRSGDLSVYWYQQSLDQGLQFLIQYYNGEERAKGNILERFSAQQFPDLHSELNLSSLELGDSALYFCASSATGTATDTQYFGPGTRLTVL.

J is TRBJ2-2 and V is TRBV7-8; perhaps TRBD2 as D (5 bases). Per the germline V gene, CDR1 is SGHVS and CDR2 is FQNEAQ. This CDR3 contains 16 residues. V shed 5 bases and J shed 0 bases, with 13 bases lying between them. The chain's CDR3 is CASSPLRGSNTGELFF. The CDR3 DNA reads TGTGCCAGCAGCCCGTTGAGAGGGTCGAACACCGGGGAGCTGTTTTTT.

The chain recombines TRBV7-2 with TRBJ1-2, with no clear D. Germline V gene lookup returns CDR1 SGHTA and CDR2 FQGNSA. The CDR3 runs 14 residues. Trimming left V 1 base short and J 7 bases short, with 13 bases between. Here the CDR3 DNA reads TGTGCCAGCAGCTTAGGAGGTCAGAACCCTGGCTACACCTTC. Protein product: CASSLGGQNPGYTF.

This clone was counted a single time. The chain links TRBV5-4 to TRBJ2-3; the match to TRBD2 covers 11 bases. This CDR3 is built from 18 residues. CDR1 is SGHNT, CDR2 YYREEE, per germline (reference sequence). Trimming took 4 bases from V and 5 from J; bases not matched to a gene: 15. CDR3 loop: CASSATPLAGGMRDTQYF. Written as DNA, the CDR3 is TGTGCCAGCAGCGCCACGCCGTTAGCGGGAGGGATGCGAGATACGCAGTATTTT.

This chain links TRBV27 with TRBJ1-4; tentatively, D is TRBD1 (5 bases). Trimming removed 9 bases at V and 11 bases at J, with 19 bases between. CDR1 is MNHEY, CDR2 SMNVEV, per germline (reference sequence). This CDR3 is built from 13 residues. The CDR3 region has the DNA TGTGCCAGTACGACGGGGGTAAGAAGGAAACTGTTTTTT. Protein product: CASTTGVRRKLFF.

The chain combines TRBV4-3 with TRBJ2-5, with 12 bases matching TRBD2. J gave up 5 bases and V 8 bases, and 9 bases lay outside the gene matches. This CDR3 has 15 residues. Germline CDR1 and CDR2: LGHNA and YSLEER. CDR3 nucleotide sequence: TGCGCCAGCGGTGCGACTAGCGGGAGTAAGGAGACCCAGTACTTC. It specifies CASGATSGSKETQYF.

This clone came up once. This sequence joins TRBV19 and TRBJ1-2; 7 positions agree with TRBD1. Trimming took 9 bases from V and 4 from J; bases not matched to a gene: 5. The V gene's germline CDR1 is LNHDA and CDR2 SQIVND (reference sequence). The CDR3 consists of 12 residues. CDR3 DNA sequence: TGTGCCAGCAAGGGGGACAGCTATGGCTACACCTTC. Translation: CASKGDSYGYTF.

The chain couples TRBV19 to TRBJ2-1; 8 bases match TRBD2. There are 13 residues in the CDR3. Germline CDR1 LNHDA, CDR2 SQIVND (reference sequence). J gave up 8 bases and V 2 bases, and 2 bases lay outside the gene matches. The CDR3 sequence is CASSISGGYEQFF. CDR3 DNA: TGTGCCAGTAGTATAAGCGGGGGCTATGAGCAGTTCTTC.

The CDR3 loop is CASSRGDRGPDNEQFF. Here the CDR3 DNA reads TGCGCCAGCAGCCGTGGGGACAGGGGTCCGGATAATGAGCAGTTCTTC. The rearrangement uses TRBV5-1 and TRBJ2-1; 10 bases map to TRBD1. The CDR3 has 16 residues. Trimming cost V 4 bases and J 7 bases; bases outside gene matches: 11. Germline loops: CDR1 SGHRS, CDR2 YFSETQ.

The V and J genes are TRBV29-1 and TRBJ2-3; D is perhaps TRBD2 (6 bases). This CDR3 is 11 amino acids long. V was cut by 6 bases and J by 10 bases, with 14 bases left in between. Germline CDR1 is SQVTM and CDR2 is ANQGSEA. CDR3: CSVVDYPPQYF. The CDR3 coding sequence is TGCAGCGTCGTGGACTACCCTCCGCAGTATTTT.

The chain has TRBV19 and TRBJ1-1, with 7 bases aligning to TRBD1. Trimming removed 4 bases from V and 5 bases from J; junction bases left unmatched: 10. This CDR3 comprises 15 residues. Germline V gene sequence: CDR1 LNHDA, CDR2 SQIVND (reference sequence). CDR3 DNA sequence: TGTGCCAGTAGTAAGGCAGGGGGTAGGATAACTGAAGCTTTCTTT. It specifies CASSKAGGRITEAFF.

This clone was seen more than once but under ten times. The chain combines TRBV3-1 (or the pseudogene TRBV3-2) with TRBJ2-7; D uncertain. Germline lookup yields CDR1 LGHDT and CDR2 YNNKEL (reference sequence). This CDR3 is 13 amino acids long. With 0 bases removed from V and 2 bases from J, the gap between germline ends came to 5 bases. This CDR3 is CASSQDTTYEQYF. The CDR3, as DNA: TGTGCCAGCAGCCAAGATACAACCTACGAGCAGTACTTC.

The CDR3, as DNA: TGTGCCAGTAGTAGAGACAGGGTTCGCTACACCTTC. Translated, it gives CASSRDRVRYTF. This sequence joins TRBV19 and TRBJ1-2; TRBD1 agrees at 7 bases. Trimming cost V 4 bases and J 9 bases; bases outside gene matches: 5. This CDR3 has 12 amino acids. Germline V gene lookup returns CDR1 LNHDA and CDR2 SQIVND (reference sequence).

This CDR3 reads CASSLETMAPLHF. The DNA for the CDR3 is TGTGCCAGCAGTTTGGAGACGATGGCACCCCTCCACTTT. This chain links TRBV12-3 or TRBV12-4 with TRBJ1-6; D is undetermined. This CDR3 has 13 amino acids. Trimming took 3 bases from V and 11 from J, leaving 11 bases between them.

V gene TRBV12-3 or TRBV12-4 combines with J gene TRBJ1-1; D is ambiguous. The CDR3 has 12 residues. The germline V and J ends were trimmed by 6 bases and 5 bases, with 10 bases remaining between them. In DNA form, the CDR3 reads TGTGCCAGCAGCCAGACTAGTACTGAAGCTTTCTTT. Protein sequence: CASSQTSTEAFF.

The CDR3 sequence: CASSSQGVGNQPQHF. DNA for the CDR3: TGTGCCAGCAGCTCACAGGGGGTAGGCAATCAGCCCCAGCATTTT. The chain couples TRBV7-2 to TRBJ1-5; 8 bases fit TRBD1. The CDR3 sequence is 15 residues long. Germline V gene sequence: CDR1 SGHTA, CDR2 FQGNSA. The V and J ends lost 4 bases and 2 bases, in that order; junction bases with no gene match: 4. Complete variable domain (other parts from reference TRBV7-2 and TRBJ1-5): GAGVSQSPSNKVTEKGKDVELRCDPISGHTALYWYRQSLGQGLEFLIYFQGNSAPDKSGLPSDRFSAERTGGSVSTLTIQRTQQEDSAVYLCASSSQGVGNQPQHFGDGTRLSIL.

This rearrangement joins TRBV5-1 to TRBJ1-1; 7 nucleotides match TRBD1. The CDR3 is made up of 18 amino acids. Germline V gene lookup returns CDR1 SGHRS and CDR2 YFSETQ. V trimming: 0 bases; J trimming: 1 base; junction bases outside the gene matches: 12. CDR3 region: CASSLEGTASISNTEAFF. The CDR3, as DNA: TGCGCCAGCAGCTTGGAAGGGACAGCCTCTATATCGAACACTGAAGCTTTCTTT.

The V gene is TRBV30, the J gene TRBJ1-6; maybe TRBD1 (5 bases). CDR1 GTSNPN and CDR2 SVGIG come from the germline V gene (reference sequence). This CDR3 contains 15 residues. V gave up 0 bases and J gave up 4 bases, with 10 bases separating them. The CDR3 DNA reads TGTGCCTGGAGTGTATCGAGACAGTATAATTCACCCCTCCACTTT. Protein product: CAWSVSRQYNSPLHF.

The rearrangement links TRBV27 to TRBJ2-7; 7 bases are shared with TRBD1. The CDR3 sequence is 14 residues long. V dropped 7 bases and J dropped 2; count of bases not matched to a gene: 8. CDR1 and CDR2 from the germline V gene are MNHEY and SMNVEV (reference sequence). The CDR3 is CASIKTGTAYEQYF. The CDR3 region has the DNA TGTGCCAGCATTAAAACCGGGACAGCCTACGAGCAGTACTTC.